These 3 T cell receptor beta chains were all obtained from the same sample, sequenced in a study of cytomegalovirus exposure and HLA in healthy donors (dated by TCRdb to about 2017). Libraries were made using the immunoSEQ multiplex PCR assay. For the multiplex PCR, a mixture combining 60 forward primers for TCR Vbeta segments and 13 reverse primers for TCR Jbeta segments was used. In its TCRdb copy, this immuneACCESS table keeps in-frame sequences only and misses some clones. Where compared with another copy, unresolved V genes explain less than half of these, and the others have no known cause. The sample profile shows 69,000 or so clones; 60% to 85% of them were found once. The top ten clones comprise 2.5% to 3.5% of the sample. Sequencing input: PBMCs. These receptors all come from a man aged 18 to 30 in good health and CMV-seronegative.

The J gene is TRBJ2-1, the V gene TRBV27; 13 bases agree with TRBD2. This CDR3 has 16 amino acids. CDR1 and CDR2 (germline): MNHEY, SMNVEV (reference sequence). V shed 0 bases, J shed 8 bases, and the junction held 4 bases outside the gene matches. CDR3 DNA: TGTGCCAGCAGTTTATCGGGGACTAGCGGGGTCGATGAGCAGTTCTTC. This codes for CASSLSGTSGVDEQFF.

This clone was detected a few times. The rearrangement joins TRBV2 to TRBJ2-1; TRBD1 agrees at 7 bases. Germline V gene lookup returns CDR1 SNHLY and CDR2 FYNNEI. V trimming: 7 bases; J trimming: 7 bases; junction bases outside the gene matches: 4. The CDR3 totals 12 residues. CDR3: CASTQTGNEQFF. In DNA form, the CDR3 reads TGTGCCAGCACCCAGACAGGGAATGAGCAGTTCTTC. The entire variable domain, with the rest obtained from reference TRBV2 and TRBJ2-1, is as follows: EPEVTQTPSHQVTQMGQEVILRCVPISNHLYFYWYRQILGQKVEFLVSFYNNEISEKSEIFDDQFSVERPDGSNFTLKIRSTKLEDSAMYFCASTQTGNEQFFGPGTRLTVL.

This clone was counted between two and nine times. V usage is TRBV10-2 and J usage is TRBJ2-5; 10 bases are shared with TRBD1. Germline CDR1 is WSHSY and CDR2 is SAAADI. The CDR3 contains 13 residues. V lost 6 bases, J lost 5 bases, and 3 bases stayed unmatched. In DNA form, the CDR3 reads TGCGCCAGCAGGACAGGGGGCGCGGAGACCCAGTACTTC. This gives the protein CASRTGGAETQYF.